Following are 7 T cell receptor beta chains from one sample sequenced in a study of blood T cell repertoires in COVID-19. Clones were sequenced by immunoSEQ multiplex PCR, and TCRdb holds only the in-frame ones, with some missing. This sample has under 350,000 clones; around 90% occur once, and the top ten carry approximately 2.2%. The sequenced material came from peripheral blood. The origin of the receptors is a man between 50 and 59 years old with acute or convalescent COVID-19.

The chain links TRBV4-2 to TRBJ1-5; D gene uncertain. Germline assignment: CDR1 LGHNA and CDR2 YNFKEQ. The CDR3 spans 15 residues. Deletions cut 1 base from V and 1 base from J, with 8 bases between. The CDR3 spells CASSQGAISNQPQHF. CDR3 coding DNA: TGTGCCAGCAGCCAAGGGGCGATAAGCAATCAGCCCCAGCATTTT.

CDR3 DNA: TGCGCCAGCAGCCTCGGGACAGGGGAAGCCTACGAGCAGTACTTC. It yields the protein CASSLGTGEAYEQYF. The chain carries TRBV5-1 and TRBJ2-7; 10 bases are a match to TRBD1. CDR1 and CDR2 from the germline V gene are SGHRS and YFSETQ. CDR3 size: 15 residues. The ends lost 4 bases at V and 2 bases at J; junction bases unmatched: 6.

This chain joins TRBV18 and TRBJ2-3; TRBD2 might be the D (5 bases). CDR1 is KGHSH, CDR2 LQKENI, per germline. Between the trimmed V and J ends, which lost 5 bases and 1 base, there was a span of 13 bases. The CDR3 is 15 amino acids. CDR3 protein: CASSSAHGGTDTQYF. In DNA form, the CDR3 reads TGTGCCAGCTCATCAGCCCACGGGGGCACAGATACGCAGTATTTT.

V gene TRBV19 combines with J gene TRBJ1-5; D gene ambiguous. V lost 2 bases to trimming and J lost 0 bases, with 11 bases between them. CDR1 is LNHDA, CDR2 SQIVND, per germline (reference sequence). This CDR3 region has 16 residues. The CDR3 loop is CASSINAAVSNQPQHF. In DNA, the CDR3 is TGTGCCAGTAGTATAAACGCGGCCGTTAGCAATCAGCCCCAGCATTTT.

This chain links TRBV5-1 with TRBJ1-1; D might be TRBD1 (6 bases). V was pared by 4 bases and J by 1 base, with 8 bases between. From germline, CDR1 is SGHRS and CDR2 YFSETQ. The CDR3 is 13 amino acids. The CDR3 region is CASSATGNTEAFF. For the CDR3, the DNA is TGCGCCAGCAGCGCGACAGGGAACACTGAAGCTTTCTTT.

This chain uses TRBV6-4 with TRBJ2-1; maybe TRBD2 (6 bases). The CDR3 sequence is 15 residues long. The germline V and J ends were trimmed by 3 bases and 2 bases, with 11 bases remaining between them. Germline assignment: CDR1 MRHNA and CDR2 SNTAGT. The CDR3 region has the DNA TGTGCCAGCAGTGATGGTCCGGGGGCCTACAATGAGCAGTTCTTC. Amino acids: CASSDGPGAYNEQFF.

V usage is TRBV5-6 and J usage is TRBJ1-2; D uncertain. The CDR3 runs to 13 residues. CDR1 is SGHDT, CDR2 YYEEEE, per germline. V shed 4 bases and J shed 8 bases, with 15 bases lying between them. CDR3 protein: CASSTGGGRGYTF. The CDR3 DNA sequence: TGTGCCAGCAGCACGGGAGGAGGGAGAGGCTACACCTTC.